Each of the 30 T cell receptor beta chains below was sequenced from the same sample in a study of monozygotic twins with inflammatory bowel disease. After re-calling the 5' RACE reads, TCRdb lists one entry per CDR3 protein, DNA absent. The sample holds about 380,000 distinct CDR3 sequences. Source material: blood. The receptors originated from a human donor with ulcerative colitis or Crohn's disease, or a healthy co-twin of an affected twin (not recorded which).

The V and J genes are TRBV6-2 or TRBV6-3 and TRBJ2-5; TCRdb reports TRBD1, a call that lacks DNA to check it against. The germline CDR1 and CDR2 sequences are MNHEY and SVGEGT. The CDR3 length is 12 residues. The CDR3 loop reads CASTNAGETQYF.

The rearrangement joins TRBV7-9 to TRBJ2-7; with no DNA, the TCRdb D assignment of TRBD2 cannot be verified. Germline CDR1 reads SEHNR; CDR2 reads FQNEAQ (reference sequence). The CDR3 totals 16 residues. The CDR3: CASSLALGGLAYEQYF.

The CDR3 reads CASKRGDEQYF. The chain uses TRBV2 and TRBJ2-7; absent DNA, TCRdb's TRBD1 call cannot be checked. The CDR3 spans 11 residues. Germline assignment: CDR1 SNHLY and CDR2 FYNNEI. Variable domain in full (rest from reference TRBV2 and TRBJ2-7): EPEVTQTPSHQVTQMGQEVILRCVPISNHLYFYWYRQILGQKVEFLVSFYNNEISEKSEIFDDQFSVERPDGSNFTLKIRSTKLEDSAMYFCASKRGDEQYFGPGTRLTVT.

The chain links TRBV6-5 to TRBJ1-2; with no DNA, the TCRdb D assignment of TRBD1 cannot be verified. CDR1 and CDR2 (germline): MNHEY, SVGAGI. The CDR3 consists of 15 residues. CDR3 in amino acids: CASSSRGGAAVGYTF.

J is TRBJ1-3 and V is TRBV9; absent DNA, TCRdb's TRBD1 call cannot be checked. In germline, CDR1 is SGDLS, CDR2 YYNGEE. CDR3 length equals 15 residues. The CDR3 loop reads CASSEHRGSGNTIYF. The full variable domain, completed using reference TRBV9 and TRBJ1-3, is DSGVTQTPKHLITATGQRVTLRCSPRSGDLSVYWYQQSLDQGLQFLIQYYNGEERAKGNILERFSAQQFPDLHSELNLSSLELGDSALYFCASSEHRGSGNTIYFGEGSWLTVV.

The rearrangement joins TRBV5-1 to TRBJ2-7; the TCRdb D gene call, TRBD1, has no DNA to confirm it. The CDR3 contains 14 residues. From germline, CDR1 is SGHRS and CDR2 YFSETQ. The CDR3 sequence is CASSFYGQGNEQYF.

V usage is TRBV6-1 and J usage is TRBJ2-5; the D call from TCRdb, TRBD2, cannot be confirmed without DNA. Germline CDR1 reads MNHNS; CDR2 reads SASEGT. The CDR3 contains 14 residues. The CDR3 here is CASSKQGGQETQYF.

The rearrangement links TRBV6-2 or TRBV6-3 to TRBJ2-7. The CDR3 extends over 14 amino acids. CDR1 MNHEY and CDR2 SVGEGT come from the germline V gene. CDR3 protein: CASRRRSKSYEQYF.

The chain couples TRBV6-5 to TRBJ2-5; the D gene TCRdb calls, TRBD2, cannot be checked with no DNA. CDR1 and CDR2 (germline): MNHEY, SVGAGI. The CDR3 length is 15 residues. The CDR3 protein is CASSYSLAAQETQYF.

The V gene is TRBV20-1, the J gene TRBJ2-7; the TCRdb D gene call, TRBD1, has no DNA to confirm it. Germline V lookup: CDR1 DFQATT, CDR2 SNEGSKA (reference sequence). This CDR3 comprises 13 residues. The CDR3 reads CSARWDRLYEQYF.

J is TRBJ2-1 and V is TRBV19; the TRBD1 assignment by TCRdb is unverifiable without DNA. CDR1 and CDR2 from the germline V gene are LNHDA and SQIVND (reference sequence). This CDR3 spans 14 amino acids. CDR3 in amino acids: CASSKDRGRNEQFF.

The rearrangement uses TRBV29-1 and TRBJ2-6; with no DNA, the TCRdb D assignment of TRBD1 cannot be verified. The germline CDR1 and CDR2 sequences are SQVTM and ANQGSEA. This CDR3 comprises 14 residues. CDR3 residues: CSVQTGPGANVLTF.

The V and J genes are TRBV7-8 and TRBJ1-1. Germline V gene lookup returns CDR1 SGHVS and CDR2 FQNEAQ. The CDR3 covers 20 residues. CDR3 amino acids: CASSSWAGGLGSNMDTEAFF.

CDR3: CATSRDPLAQPQHF. This chain uses TRBV15 with TRBJ1-5. In germline, CDR1 is LNHNV, CDR2 YYDKDF (reference sequence). The CDR3 consists of 14 residues. The entire variable domain, with the rest obtained from reference TRBV15 and TRBJ1-5, is as follows: DAMVIQNPRYQVTQFGKPVTLSCSQTLNHNVMYWYQQKSSQAPKLLFHYYDKDFNNEADTPDNFQSRRPNTSFCFLDIRSPGLGDTAMYLCATSRDPLAQPQHFGDGTRLSIL.

This rearrangement joins TRBV11-2 to TRBJ2-1; the D call from TCRdb, TRBD2, cannot be confirmed without DNA. In germline, CDR1 is SGHAT, CDR2 FQNNGV. The CDR3 is made up of 19 amino acids. The CDR3: CASSSRAAIPPSSYNEQFF. Complete variable domain (other parts from reference TRBV11-2 and TRBJ2-1): EAGVAQSPRYKIIEKRQSVAFWCNPISGHATLYWYQQILGQGPKLLIQFQNNGVVDDSQLPKDRFSAERLKGVDSTLKIQPAKLEDSAVYLCASSSRAAIPPSSYNEQFFGPGTRLTVL.

V gene TRBV28 combines with J gene TRBJ2-7; TCRdb designates TRBD1, a call that cannot be tested without DNA. This CDR3 spans 14 amino acids. Germline lookup yields CDR1 MDHEN and CDR2 SYDVKM. This chain's CDR3 is CASSLDRDSYEQYF. Full variable domain (outside the CDR3, taken from reference TRBV28 and TRBJ2-7): DVKVTQSSRYLVKRTGEKVFLECVQDMDHENMFWYRQDPGLGLRLIYFSYDVKMKEKGDIPEGYSVSREKKERFSLILESASTNQTSMYLCASSLDRDSYEQYFGPGTRLTVT.

CDR3: CSARPTQGVQGNTIYF. This chain connects TRBV20-1 to TRBJ1-3; TCRdb designates TRBD1, a call that cannot be tested without DNA. The CDR3 sequence is 16 residues long. Germline V lookup: CDR1 DFQATT, CDR2 SNEGSKA (reference sequence).

This CDR3 reads CSARGGGGTLTEAFF. The chain links TRBV20-1 to TRBJ1-1. Germline lookup yields CDR1 DFQATT and CDR2 SNEGSKA (reference sequence). The CDR3 spans 15 residues.

The V and J genes are TRBV7-2 and TRBJ1-2. Germline V gene lookup returns CDR1 SGHTA and CDR2 FQGNSA. The CDR3 totals 14 residues. CDR3 in amino acids: CASSLARPRYGYTF. The variable domain in full, completed from reference TRBV7-2 and TRBJ1-2, reads GAGVSQSPSNKVTEKGKDVELRCDPISGHTALYWYRQSLGQGLEFLIYFQGNSAPDKSGLPSDRFSAERTGGSVSTLTIQRTQQEDSAVYLCASSLARPRYGYTFGSGTRLTVV.

The CDR3 reads CAWSHPGTGIFYEQYF. The chain is built from TRBV30 and TRBJ2-7. The germline V gene encodes CDR1 GTSNPN and CDR2 SVGIG (reference sequence). The CDR3 totals 16 residues.

This CDR3 is CATSDLETGYGNTGELFF. V and J are TRBV24-1 and TRBJ2-2; TCRdb calls TRBD1, which cannot be checked without DNA. CDR1 and CDR2 (germline): KGHDR, SFDVKD. The CDR3 is 18 amino acids.

CDR3: CASSSPSSGGNTDTQYF. V is TRBV5-1 and J is TRBJ2-3; with no DNA, the TCRdb D assignment of TRBD2 cannot be verified. The germline V gene has CDR1 SGHRS and CDR2 YFSETQ. This CDR3 contains 17 residues.

The chain is built from TRBV7-9 and TRBJ2-7; as DNA is missing, the TRBD1 call by TCRdb cannot be tested. The germline CDR1 and CDR2 sequences are SEHNR and FQNEAQ (reference sequence). This CDR3 has 13 amino acids. The CDR3: CASWDSRSYEQYF.

The chain uses TRBV12-3 or TRBV12-4 and TRBJ1-6; TCRdb reports TRBD1, a call that lacks DNA to check it against. The CDR3 has 17 amino acids. The CDR3 region is CASSPGGGLGGNSPLHF.

The chain uses TRBV29-1 and TRBJ2-3; TCRdb calls TRBD1, which cannot be checked without DNA. The germline V gene encodes CDR1 SQVTM and CDR2 ANQGSEA. The CDR3 spans 13 residues. The CDR3: CSGLGGGADTQYF.

V usage is TRBV5-1 and J usage is TRBJ2-3; TCRdb reports TRBD2, a call that lacks DNA to check it against. This CDR3 spans 16 amino acids. Per germline, CDR1 SGHRS and CDR2 YFSETQ. The CDR3 loop is CASGFLAGGPPDTQYF.

The chain joins TRBV29-1 to TRBJ1-4; as DNA is missing, the TRBD1 call by TCRdb cannot be tested. The length of the CDR3 is 13 residues. Per the germline V gene, CDR1 is SQVTM and CDR2 is ANQGSEA. The CDR3 sequence: CSAGGRNNEKLFF.

The V call is TRBV12-3 or TRBV12-4, the J call TRBJ2-2; the TCRdb D gene call, TRBD2, has no DNA to confirm it. The CDR3 has 16 residues. The CDR3 spells CASTRGTFPWTGELFF.

The V and J genes are TRBV29-1 and TRBJ2-1; checking the TCRdb D call of TRBD2 is not possible without DNA. CDR1 and CDR2 (germline): SQVTM, ANQGSEA. The CDR3 length is 13 residues. The CDR3: CSLLAGSYNEQFF.

The chain is built from TRBV12-3 or TRBV12-4 and TRBJ1-2; as DNA is missing, the TRBD1 call by TCRdb cannot be tested. This CDR3 contains 14 residues. CDR3 amino acids: CASSLAPTGTGYTF.